Presented here are 9 T cell receptor beta chains from one specimen sequenced in a study of blood T cell repertoires in COVID-19. The repertoire was sequenced with immunoSEQ multiplex PCR; TCRdb's copy has only in-frame clones and lacks some. The sample comprises 310,000 or so clones, 88% of which are singletons, and around 11% rests with the top ten. What was sequenced was peripheral blood. The receptors were gathered from a young woman with COVID-19, enrolled during active disease.

The chain carries TRBV6-5 and TRBJ1-4; D possibly corresponds to TRBD1 (5 bases). This CDR3 has 16 residues. Trimming removed 2 bases from V and 0 bases from J, with 10 bases in between. Germline V gives CDR1 MNHEY, CDR2 SVGAGI. DNA for the CDR3: TGTGCCAGCAGTTACGGGACTTTTGCAACTAATGAAAAACTGTTTTTT. Residues: CASSYGTFATNEKLFF.

The chain carries TRBV2 and TRBJ2-7, with 13 bases matching TRBD2. CDR3 length: 14 residues. Looked up from germline, CDR1 is SNHLY and CDR2 is FYNNEI. After removal of 6 bases from V and 4 bases from J, the junction contained 3 bases not matched to a gene. The CDR3 spells CASRTSGGSYEQYF. The CDR3 nucleotides read TGTGCCAGCAGGACTAGCGGGGGGAGTTACGAGCAGTACTTC.

Only one count was recorded for this clone. The chain couples TRBV29-1 to TRBJ2-3; tentatively, D is TRBD2 (6 bases). The germline V gene encodes CDR1 SQVTM and CDR2 ANQGSEA. This CDR3 spans 13 amino acids. V dropped 4 bases and J dropped 1 base, with 9 bases sitting between them. For the CDR3, the DNA is TGCAGCGTTGTGAAGCGGGGCACAGATACGCAGTATTTT. Amino acid sequence: CSVVKRGTDTQYF.

J is TRBJ1-1 and V is TRBV7-8; tentative D call: TRBD1 (6 bases). V dropped 5 bases and J dropped 4 bases, with 17 bases sitting between them. Per germline, CDR1 SGHVS and CDR2 FQNEAQ. The CDR3 runs to 15 residues. The CDR3 reads CASSPIRVGGTEAFF. The CDR3 DNA reads as TGTGCCAGCAGCCCCATCCGGGTAGGGGGCACTGAAGCTTTCTTT.

Only a few counts were recorded for this clone. The gene calls are TRBV6-1 and TRBJ1-4, with TRBD1 matching over 7 bases. The CDR3 contains 17 residues. Looked up from germline, CDR1 is MNHNS and CDR2 is SASEGT. Trimming removed 0 bases from V and 0 bases from J; junction bases left unmatched: 4. The CDR3 loop is CASSEALTGTTNEKLFF. The CDR3 DNA sequence: TGTGCCAGCAGTGAAGCGTTGACAGGGACAACTAATGAAAAACTGTTTTTT.

V and J are TRBV5-6 and TRBJ1-2, with D possibly being TRBD1 (5 bases). V lost 2 bases, J lost 4 bases, and 12 bases lay in between. The germline CDR1 and CDR2 sequences are SGHDT and YYEEEE. The CDR3 has 14 residues. The CDR3 nucleotides are TGTGCCAGCAGCTTAGCAGGGTTTTCCTATGGCTACACCTTC. It translates to CASSLAGFSYGYTF. The entire variable domain, with the rest obtained from reference TRBV5-6 and TRBJ1-2, is as follows: DAGVTQSPTHLIKTRGQQVTLRCSPKSGHDTVSWYQQALGQGPQFIFQYYEEEERQRGNFPDRFSGHQFPNYSSELNVNALLLGDSALYLCASSLAGFSYGYTFGSGTRLTVV.

This chain uses TRBV11-2 with TRBJ2-6; a possible D gene is TRBD2 (7 bases). The V and J ends lost 0 bases and 2 bases respectively, with 17 bases between them. The CDR3 length is 19 residues. Per the germline V gene, CDR1 is SGHAT and CDR2 is FQNNGV. The CDR3 DNA sequence: TGTGCCAGCAGCTTAGATAGGGGGGAGGGCGTAACTGGGGCCAACGTCCTGACTTTC. Residues: CASSLDRGEGVTGANVLTF.

The genes are TRBV4-2 and TRBJ2-7; TRBD2 agrees at 7 bases. V was clipped by 1 base and J by 1 base; unmatched bases: 4. The CDR3 totals 15 residues. Germline-derived CDR1 and CDR2 are LGHNA and YNFKEQ. CDR3 region: CASSQGAGESYEQYF. Here the CDR3 DNA reads TGTGCCAGCAGCCAAGGGGCGGGAGAATCCTACGAGCAGTACTTC.

V usage is TRBV5-1 and J usage is TRBJ1-1, with D unclear. This CDR3 region has 14 residues. V lost 0 bases, J lost 0 bases, and 6 bases lay in between. Germline CDR1 and CDR2: SGHRS and YFSETQ. CDR3 sequence reads: CASSLVPVNTEAFF. DNA of the CDR3: TGCGCCAGCAGCTTGGTTCCGGTGAACACTGAAGCTTTCTTT.